This T cell receptor beta chain was profiled in a study of T-cell memory formation after mild COVID-19 listed by TCRdb under 2021. For context, the study as a whole: TCR sequence clusters from the two donors were largely donor specific. In a couple of donors, T-cell clones that expanded and contracted after mild COVID-19 were followed by sequencing TCRalpha and TCRbeta repertoires longitudinally. The cohort comprised two young, previously healthy adult volunteers, one female and one male.

Data came from an Illumina NovaSeq 6000. TCRalpha and TCRbeta cDNA libraries were built by 5'RACE with constant-segment primers, adding sample barcodes and unique molecular identifiers. RNA was extracted from every sample with Trizol reagent. Library amplification was performed in two PCR steps, and a second sample barcode and Illumina TruSeq adapters were introduced in the second step. The libraries were sequenced on an Illumina NovaSeq using 2 x 150 bp paired-end reads. On the study's bioinformatics: Reads were demultiplexed and collapsed into UMI-guided consensus sequences with migec v1.2.7. Using mixcr v2.1.11, the UMI consensuses were aligned to TRA and TRB V and J templates and assembled into clonotypes. A clonotype was counted as expanded or contracted only if both edgeR and NoisET called the change significant, with noise models trained on biological replicates. edgeR calls used a false discovery rate-adjusted p below 0.01 and a log2 fold-change threshold of 1. PCA with hierarchical clustering of max-normalized trajectories of the 1000 most abundant clonotypes was used as exploratory dynamics analysis. Separately sequenced CD4+ and CD8+ repertoires were used to assign a CD4 or CD8 phenotype to each responding clone. TCRdb applied fastp at Q25 and MiXCR to the public reads, then kept only in-frame beta chains. Each entry merges the rows of one CDR3 protein and shows their most common DNA and genes. These V and J calls rely on TCRdb rather than the paper's analysis. The sample records roughly 250,000 distinct CDR3 sequences, roughly 17% of which are singletons. 3.5% of the sample goes to the ten largest clones.

Points the paper makes about the study in general: Clones that contracted from day 15 to 85 showed balanced CD4/CD8 phenotypes, whereas a second wave of clones that expanded from day 15 to 37 leaned towards CD4+. Some responding clones were detected in pre-infection memory, suggesting pre-existing cross-reactive memory T cells joined the SARS-CoV-2 response. The study covered only two mild cases, and larger cohorts including severe cases with pre-infection samples were considered necessary. The second-wave clones that peaked on day 37 were not confirmed to be SARS-CoV-2 specific. Contracting CD4+ clones appeared mostly in the CM and EM memory subsets, whereas CD8+ clones were enriched in EMRA.

PBMCs were isolated by Ficoll-Paque density gradient centrifugation. This clonotype was seen ten or more times. Its specific antigen is unknown. No base qualities exist here, and no much larger clone lies one base off it. Counted from cysteine to phenylalanine, this CDR3 has 14 amino acids. CDR3 DNA only is kept here, 42 bases in frame from base 1. The trim is 0 bases for V and 6 bases for J, with a gap of 11 bases between the germline ends. According to the germline V gene, CDR1 reads SGHRS and CDR2 reads YFSETQ. What was sequenced was PBMCs or a T cell subset sorted from them (not recorded which). This TCR was sampled from a man aged 18 to 29 who had mild COVID-19 (a few samples of this study predate the infection). The sample titles of this study are shuffled in the database, so cell type and time point are left out; the donor was told from shared clones. In this chain, TRBV5-1 is recombined with TRBJ2-3; 6 matching bases give a weak D call of TRBD1. The bases are TGCGCCAGCAGCTTGGACAGGGAACAGGATACGCAGTATTTT. Translated, it gives CASSLDREQDTQYF. Full variable domain (CDR3 extended with the reference TRBV5-1 and TRBJ2-3 proteins): KAGVTQTPRYLIKTRGQQVTLSCSPISGHRSVSWYQQTPGQGLQFLFEYFSETQRNKGNFPGRFSGRQFSNSRSEMNVSTLELGDSALYLCASSLDREQDTQYFGPGTRLTVL.